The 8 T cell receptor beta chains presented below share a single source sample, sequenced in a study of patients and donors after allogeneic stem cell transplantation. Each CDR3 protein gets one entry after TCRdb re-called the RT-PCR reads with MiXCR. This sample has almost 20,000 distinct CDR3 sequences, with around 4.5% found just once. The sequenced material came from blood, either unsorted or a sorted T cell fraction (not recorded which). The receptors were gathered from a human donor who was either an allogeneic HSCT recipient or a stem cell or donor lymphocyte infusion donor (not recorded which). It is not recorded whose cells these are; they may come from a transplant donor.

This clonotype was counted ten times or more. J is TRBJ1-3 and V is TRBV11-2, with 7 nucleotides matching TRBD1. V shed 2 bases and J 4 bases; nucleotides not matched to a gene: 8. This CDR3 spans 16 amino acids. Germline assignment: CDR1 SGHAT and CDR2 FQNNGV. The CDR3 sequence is CASSLYLGRGGNTIYF. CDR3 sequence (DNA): TGTGCCAGCAGCTTATACCTTGGCAGGGGGGGAAACACCATATATTTT.

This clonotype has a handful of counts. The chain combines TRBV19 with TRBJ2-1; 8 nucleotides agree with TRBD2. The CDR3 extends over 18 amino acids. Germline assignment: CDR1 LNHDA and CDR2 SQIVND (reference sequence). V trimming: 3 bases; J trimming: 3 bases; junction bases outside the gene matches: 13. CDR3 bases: TGTGCCAGTAGTATGGGCCCCGGGGGGGCCCCTTTCTACAATGAGCAGTTCTTC. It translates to CASSMGPGGAPFYNEQFF.

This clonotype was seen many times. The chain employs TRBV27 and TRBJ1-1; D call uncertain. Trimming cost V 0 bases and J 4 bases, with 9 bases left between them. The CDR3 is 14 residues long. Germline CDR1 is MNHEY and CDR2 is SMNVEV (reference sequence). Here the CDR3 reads CASSLSGFGTEAFF. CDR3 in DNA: TGTGCCAGCAGTTTATCAGGGTTCGGCACTGAAGCTTTCTTT.

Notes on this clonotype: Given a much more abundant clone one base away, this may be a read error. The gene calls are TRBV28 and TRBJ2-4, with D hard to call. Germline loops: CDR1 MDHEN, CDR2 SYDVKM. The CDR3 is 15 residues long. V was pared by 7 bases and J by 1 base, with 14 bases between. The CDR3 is CASNPPYGAKNIQYF. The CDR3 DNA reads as TGTGCCAGCAACCCCCCCTACGGGGCCAAAAACATTCAGTACTTC. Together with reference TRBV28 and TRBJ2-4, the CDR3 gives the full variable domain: DVKVTQSSRYLVKRTGEKVFLECVQDMDHENMFWYRQDPGLGLRLIYFSYDVKMKEKGDIPEGYSVSREKKERFSLILESASTNQTSMYLCASNPPYGAKNIQYFGAGTRLSVL.

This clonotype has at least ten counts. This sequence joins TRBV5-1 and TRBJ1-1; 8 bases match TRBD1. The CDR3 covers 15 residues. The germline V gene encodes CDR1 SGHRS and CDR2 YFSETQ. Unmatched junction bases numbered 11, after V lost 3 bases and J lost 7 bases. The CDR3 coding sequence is TGCGCCAGCAGCTCCGAACCCGGGACAGGAAGTGAAGCTTTCTTT. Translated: CASSSEPGTGSEAFF.

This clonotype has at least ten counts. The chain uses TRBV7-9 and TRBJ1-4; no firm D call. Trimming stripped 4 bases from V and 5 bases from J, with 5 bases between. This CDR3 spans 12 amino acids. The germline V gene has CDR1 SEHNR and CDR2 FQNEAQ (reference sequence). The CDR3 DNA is TGTGCCAGCAGCTCTCTAAATGAAAAACTGTTTTTT. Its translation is CASSSLNEKLFF.

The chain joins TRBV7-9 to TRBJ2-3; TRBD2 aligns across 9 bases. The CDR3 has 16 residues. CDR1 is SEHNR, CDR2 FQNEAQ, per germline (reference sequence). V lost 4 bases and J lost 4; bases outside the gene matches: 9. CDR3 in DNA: TGTGCCAGCAGCTACCCGGCGGGGGGGACCTCAGATACGCAGTATTTT. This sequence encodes CASSYPAGGTSDTQYF.

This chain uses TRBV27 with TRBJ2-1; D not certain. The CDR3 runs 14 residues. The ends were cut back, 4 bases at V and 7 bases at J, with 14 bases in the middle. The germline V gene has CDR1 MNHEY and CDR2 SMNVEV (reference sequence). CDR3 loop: CASSSCFLRNEQFF. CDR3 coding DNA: TGTGCCAGCAGTTCGTGTTTTTTACGGAATGAGCAGTTCTTC.